Each of the 15 T cell receptor beta chains below was sequenced from the same sample in a study of blood T cell repertoires in COVID-19. Profiling relied on immunoSEQ multiplex PCR, and the TCRdb table lists in-frame clones only, not all of them. The table shows tens of thousands of clones, with 76% occurring only once. Sample: peripheral blood. Receptor source: a woman aged 50 to 60 with active or convalescent COVID-19.

The V call is TRBV4-3, the J call TRBJ1-2; 7 positions agree with TRBD1. The germline V gene has CDR1 LGHNA and CDR2 YSLEER. The J segment lost 6 bases and the V segment lost 0 bases, leaving 4 bases of the junction unmatched. CDR3 length: 14 amino acids. The CDR3 here is CASSQDAGGNGYTF. The DNA of the CDR3 is TGCGCCAGCAGCCAAGATGCAGGGGGGAATGGCTACACCTTC.

This rearrangement joins TRBV5-5 to TRBJ1-3; weak D call: TRBD1 (6 bases). There are 17 residues in the CDR3. The germline V and J ends were trimmed by 3 bases and 0 bases, with 16 bases remaining between them. Germline V gene sequence: CDR1 SGHKS, CDR2 YYEKEE (reference sequence). The CDR3 is CASSSYRAGSSGNTIYF. CDR3 in DNA: TGTGCCAGCAGCTCATACAGGGCCGGAAGCTCTGGAAACACCATATATTTT.

The chain couples TRBV4-3 to TRBJ2-7; D possibly corresponds to TRBD1 (6 bases). Germline V gives CDR1 LGHNA, CDR2 YSLEER. The length of the CDR3 is 15 residues. V was cut by 0 bases and J by 4 bases, with 13 bases left in between. Written as DNA, the CDR3 is TGCGCCAGCAGCCAAGACAGGGGATCAGATTACGAGCAGTACTTC. Its translation: CASSQDRGSDYEQYF.

This clone was detected a few times. V and J are TRBV24-1 and TRBJ1-2; tentative D call: TRBD1 (5 bases). The germline gives CDR1 KGHDR, CDR2 SFDVKD. The germline V and J ends were trimmed by 10 bases and 8 bases, with 16 bases remaining between them. The CDR3 length is 12 residues. The CDR3 nucleotides are TGTGCCACATCGGGACGGAGGGACGGCTACACCTTC. This codes for CATSGRRDGYTF.

The chain has TRBV29-1 and TRBJ1-3; unclear D gene. The CDR3 is made up of 14 amino acids. Germline V lookup: CDR1 SQVTM, CDR2 ANQGSEA. V was cut by 4 bases and J by 4 bases, with 14 bases left in between. CDR3 sequence reads: CSVAGGAPGNTIYF. CDR3 sequence (DNA): TGCAGCGTTGCTGGAGGCGCACCCGGAAACACCATATATTTT.

The V and J genes are TRBV7-2 and TRBJ2-7; 7 bases line up with TRBD2. Trimming took 1 base from V and 2 from J; bases not matched to a gene: 5. The CDR3 sequence is 15 residues long. The germline CDR1 and CDR2 sequences are SGHTA and FQGNSA. CDR3 sequence (DNA): TGTGCCAGCAGCTTAGAGCTAGCGGCCCCCTACGAGCAGTACTTC. Encoded protein: CASSLELAAPYEQYF. Full variable domain (rest looked up from reference TRBV7-2 and TRBJ2-7): GAGVSQSPSNKVTEKGKDVELRCDPISGHTALYWYRQSLGQGLEFLIYFQGNSAPDKSGLPSDRFSAERTGGSVSTLTIQRTQQEDSAVYLCASSLELAAPYEQYFGPGTRLTVT.

This clone was recorded once. V is TRBV5-8 and J is TRBJ1-5, with D possibly being TRBD1 (5 bases). Germline-derived CDR1 and CDR2 are SGHTS and YDEGEE. V dropped 4 bases and J dropped 9 bases, with 20 bases sitting between them. The CDR3 covers 15 residues. CDR3 residues: CASSRTGTESMPQHF. For the CDR3, the DNA is TGTGCCAGCAGCCGGACCGGGACTGAGAGCATGCCCCAGCATTTT.

With respect to this clone: The same CDR3 arises from other DNA sequences in this sample as well. The genes are TRBV4-1 and TRBJ2-7; a weak D match, TRBD1 (6 bases). The germline CDR1 and CDR2 sequences are MGHRA and YSYEKL. Trimming shortened V by 5 bases and J by 6 bases, and 20 bases separated the two germline ends. The CDR3 has 15 amino acids. CDR3 sequence reads: CASSTHPLTGTEQYF. CDR3 coding DNA: TGCGCCAGCAGCACTCACCCACTCACAGGGACCGAGCAGTACTTC.

This sequence joins TRBV9 and TRBJ2-1; D may be TRBD2 (6 bases). V lost 4 bases and J lost 6, with 20 bases in between. The CDR3 is made up of 16 amino acids. The germline V gene has CDR1 SGDLS and CDR2 YYNGEE. CDR3: CASSFPWGVEGNEQFF. The CDR3 DNA reads as TGTGCCAGCAGCTTTCCTTGGGGGGTAGAGGGCAATGAGCAGTTCTTC.

The chain has TRBV30 and TRBJ1-6; 7 nucleotides match TRBD1. The V segment lost 0 bases and the J segment 0 bases; nucleotides outside the gene matches: 2. Germline-derived CDR1 and CDR2 are GTSNPN and SVGIG (reference sequence). The CDR3 is 16 amino acids. In DNA form, the CDR3 reads TGTGCCTGGAGTGTACAGGGGAGCTCCTATAATTCACCCCTCCACTTT. Translating gives CAWSVQGSSYNSPLHF.

This chain connects TRBV6-5 to TRBJ1-5; tentatively, D is TRBD1 (5 bases). Germline values: CDR1 MNHEY, CDR2 SVGAGI. The CDR3 sequence is 13 residues long. V gave up 8 bases and J gave up 7 bases, with 15 bases separating them. The CDR3 DNA follows: TGTGCCAGCGCGGGGGGTAATCTCCAGCCCCAGCATTTT. This gives the protein CASAGGNLQPQHF.

The rearrangement joins TRBV5-1 to TRBJ2-7, with 13 nucleotides matching TRBD2. Germline CDR1 is SGHRS and CDR2 is YFSETQ. This CDR3 region has 14 residues. Unmatched junction bases numbered 1, after V lost 4 bases and J lost 3 bases. The CDR3 DNA follows: TGCGCCAGCAGCGGGACTAGCGGGAACTACGAGCAGTACTTC. It yields the protein CASSGTSGNYEQYF.

On this clone itself: This same CDR3 is encoded by further DNA sequences in the sample. This chain joins TRBV4-3 and TRBJ1-2; 7 bases line up with TRBD1. The length of the CDR3 is 14 residues. After removal of 1 base from V and 4 bases from J, the junction contained 3 bases not matched to a gene. CDR1 is LGHNA and CDR2 is YSLEER in the germline V gene. CDR3 loop: CASSQGQGAYGYTF. In nucleotides, the CDR3 is TGCGCCAGCAGCCAAGGACAGGGTGCCTATGGCTACACCTTC.

This clone has a single count. This chain joins TRBV5-1 and TRBJ1-1; D possibly corresponds to TRBD1 (6 bases). This CDR3 contains 14 residues. Germline V lookup: CDR1 SGHRS, CDR2 YFSETQ. Trimming pared 4 bases from V and 8 bases from J, leaving 18 bases between. The CDR3 DNA reads TGCGCCAGCAGCCCCAAGGGGGGGCGAGAAGAAGCTTTCTTT. Translation: CASSPKGGREEAFF. The full variable domain, in which reference TRBV5-1 and TRBJ1-1 provide the parts outside the CDR3, is KAGVTQTPRYLIKTRGQQVTLSCSPISGHRSVSWYQQTPGQGLQFLFEYFSETQRNKGNFPGRFSGRQFSNSRSEMNVSTLELGDSALYLCASSPKGGREEAFFGQGTRLTVV.

This clone is categorized as medium-sized (0.01 to 0.1%). The CDR3 loop is CASSRDLPGRQETQYF. The CDR3 nucleotides read TGTGCCAGCAGTCGTGATTTGCCAGGGCGGCAAGAGACCCAGTACTTC. This chain uses TRBV2 with TRBJ2-5; tentatively, D is TRBD1 (5 bases). The V gene lost 5 bases and the J gene lost 2 bases, with 18 bases spanning the gap. The CDR3 has 16 amino acids. The germline V gene encodes CDR1 SNHLY and CDR2 FYNNEI.